This T cell receptor beta chain was captured by sequencing in a study of OX40 agonist ivuxolimab in advanced cancers. Study-wide background: Ivuxolimab is a fully human IgG2 antibody that activates OX40 (CD134). Patients assigned to dose escalation were diagnosed with hepatocellular carcinoma, melanoma, renal cell or head and neck cancer. Study outcomes and limitations: On average, a greater number of expanded clones characterised CD8+ T cells relative to CD4+.

On this clone itself: Its antigen is not identified.

The protocol was immunoSEQ multiplex PCR, while the TCRdb copy is restricted to in-frame clones and leaves out a portion. The data show roughly 100,000 clones, with roughly 88% seen just once and 3% to 4% held by the top ten. The study sampled blood at baseline, cycle 4 day 1, and cycle 7 day 1. CDR1 and CDR2 from the germline V gene are MDHEN and SYDVKM. This CDR3 contains 13 residues. V was clipped by 4 bases and J by 4 bases, with 10 bases between them. The sequences come from CD4+ or CD8+ T cells sorted from blood, collected in a trial of the OX40 agonist ivuxolimab. This rearrangement joins TRBV28 to TRBJ2-5; unclear D gene. The sequence was obtained from an adult with an advanced solid tumor such as melanoma, head and neck, liver or kidney cancer. The CDR3 region is CASSSPIRETQYF. The CDR3 bases are TGTGCCAGCAGTTCCCCAATTAGAGAGACCCAGTACTTC.